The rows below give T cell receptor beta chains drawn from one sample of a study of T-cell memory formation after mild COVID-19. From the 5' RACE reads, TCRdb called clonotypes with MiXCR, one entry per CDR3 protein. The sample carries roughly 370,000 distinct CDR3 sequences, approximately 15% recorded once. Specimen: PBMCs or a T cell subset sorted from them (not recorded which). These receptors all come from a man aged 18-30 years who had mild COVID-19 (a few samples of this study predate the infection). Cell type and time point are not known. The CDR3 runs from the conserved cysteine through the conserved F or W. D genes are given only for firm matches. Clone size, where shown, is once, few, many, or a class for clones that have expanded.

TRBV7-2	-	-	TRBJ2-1	TGTGCCAGCAGCTTATACATAGGGGCCTACAATGAGCAGTTCTTC	CASSLYIGAYNEQFF
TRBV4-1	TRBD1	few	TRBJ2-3	TGCGCCAGCAGCCAAGGTTGGAGACAGGGGGGAGATACGCAGTATTTT	CASSQGWRQGGDTQYF
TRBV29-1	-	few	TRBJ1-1	TGCAGCGGGGCAGGGATAGAAGCTTTCTTT	CSGAGIEAFF
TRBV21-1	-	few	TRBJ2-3	TGTGCCAGCAGCAACCCAGCTAGCGGGGTCGGAGATACGCAGTATTTT	CASSNPASGVGDTQYF
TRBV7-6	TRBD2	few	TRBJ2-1	TGTGCCAGCAGCTTATCCCGACTAGCGGGGGGATCCTACAATGAGCAGTTCTTC	CASSLSRLAGGSYNEQFF
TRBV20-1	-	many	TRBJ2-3	TGCAGTGCTAGAGACTCTCAGAGGGGGGATACGCAGTATTTT	CSARDSQRGDTQYF
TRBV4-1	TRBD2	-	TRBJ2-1	TGCGCCAGCAGCCTACTCGCACTAGCGGGGCCCAATGAGCAGTTCTTC	CASSLLALAGPNEQFF
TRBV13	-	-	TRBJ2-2	TGTGCCAGCAGCCTAGAGAGTTTTGGGACCGGGGAGCTGTTTTTT	CASSLESFGTGELFF
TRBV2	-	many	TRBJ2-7	TGTGCCAGCAGTGATAGGTACGAGCAGTACTTC	CASSDRYEQYF
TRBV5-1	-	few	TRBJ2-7	TGCGCCAGCAGCTTGACAGACGAGCAGTACTTC	CASSLTDEQYF
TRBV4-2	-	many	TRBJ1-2	TGTGCCAGCAGCCAAGATCACAGTGCTAACTATGGCTACACCTTC	CASSQDHSANYGYTF
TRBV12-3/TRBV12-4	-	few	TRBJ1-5	TGTGCCAGCACCCCAAGGGGGACTCAGCCCCAGCATTTT	CASTPRGTQPQHF
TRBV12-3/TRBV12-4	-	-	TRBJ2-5	TGTGCCAGCAGTCCCCCGCGAGAGACCCAGTACTTC	CASSPPRETQYF
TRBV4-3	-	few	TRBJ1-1	TGCGCCAGCAGCCAAGTGCCCTTGCCCACTGAAGCTTTCTTT	CASSQVPLPTEAFF
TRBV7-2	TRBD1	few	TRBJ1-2	TGTGCCAGCAGCCCGGACAGGTCCAATAACTATGGCTACACCTTC	CASSPDRSNNYGYTF
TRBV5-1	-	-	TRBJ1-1	TGCGCCAGCAGCCTATTAGGGGGAGACACTGAAGCTTTCTTT	CASSLLGGDTEAFF
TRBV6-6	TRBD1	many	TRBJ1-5	TGTGCCAGCAGCCCCCAGGGGGCTTGGGGCAATCAGCCCCAGCATTTT	CASSPQGAWGNQPQHF
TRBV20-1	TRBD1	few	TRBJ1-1	TGCAGTGCTAGACAGGGGGCTGCGGACACTGAAGCTTTCTTT	CSARQGAADTEAFF
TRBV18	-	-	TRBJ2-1	TGTGCCAGCTCACCCAGGGCCACGAGCTCCTACAATGAGCAGTTCTTC	CASSPRATSSYNEQFF
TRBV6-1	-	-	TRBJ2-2	TGTGCCACCAACGAGGCTGGGTTGGCCGGGGAGCTGTTTTTT	CATNEAGLAGELFF
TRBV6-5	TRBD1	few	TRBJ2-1	TGTGCCAGCAGTCCTATTGGAGACAGGGGCTACAATGAGCAGTTCTTC	CASSPIGDRGYNEQFF
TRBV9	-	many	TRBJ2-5	TGTGCCAGCAGCCCAAGACTCGAAATGTGGGGTGAAGAGACCCAGTACTTC	CASSPRLEMWGEETQYF
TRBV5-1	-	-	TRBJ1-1	TGCGCCAGCAGCTTGTTCGGCGGTAGTCCCACTGAAGCTTTCTTT	CASSLFGGSPTEAFF
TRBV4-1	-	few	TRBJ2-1	TGCGCCAGCAGCCGACCGAGCGATGAGCAGTTCTTC	CASSRPSDEQFF
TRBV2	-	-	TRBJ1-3	TGTGCCAGCATTCAGGGTTACTCTGGAAACACCATATATTTT	CASIQGYSGNTIYF
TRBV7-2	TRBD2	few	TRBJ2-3	TGTGCCAGCAGCTTAAAGGGACTAAGCACAGATACGCAGTATTTT	CASSLKGLSTDTQYF
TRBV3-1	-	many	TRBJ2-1	TGTGCCAGCAGTCCTCCCACGGGACGGAGATACAATGAGCAGTTCTTC	CASSPPTGRRYNEQFF